The 7 T cell receptor beta chains given below trace back to one sample, sequenced in a study of shared clonotypes between healthy human individuals. This table comes from immunoSEQ multiplex PCR, and its TCRdb copy is limited to in-frame clones, with some not included. The sample lists around 2.1 million clones, approximately 94% occurring once. Sequencing used naive CD4+ T cells sorted from blood. Described subset: CD45RA+ positively selected. These receptors came from a man younger than 30 in good health.

The J gene is TRBJ1-1, the V gene TRBV19; maybe TRBD1 (5 bases). Germline loops: CDR1 LNHDA, CDR2 SQIVND (reference sequence). Trimming stripped 3 bases from V and 5 bases from J, with 13 bases between. The CDR3 sequence is 14 residues long. CDR3 in amino acids: CASSIAGSGTEAFF. CDR3 bases: TGTGCCAGTAGTATTGCAGGGAGTGGGACTGAAGCTTTCTTT.

V usage is TRBV9 and J usage is TRBJ2-2; TRBD1 agrees at 8 bases. The trim removed 3 bases at V and 7 bases at J, leaving 11 bases unmatched. The CDR3 totals 16 residues. CDR1 is SGDLS, CDR2 YYNGEE, per germline. The CDR3 DNA sequence: TGTGCCAGCAGCGAGAAGGGCAGGGGGCTTGGCGGGGAGCTGTTTTTT. The encoded protein is CASSEKGRGLGGELFF. Supplemented by reference TRBV9 and TRBJ2-2, the full variable domain reads DSGVTQTPKHLITATGQRVTLRCSPRSGDLSVYWYQQSLDQGLQFLIQYYNGEERAKGNILERFSAQQFPDLHSELNLSSLELGDSALYFCASSEKGRGLGGELFFGEGSRLTVL.

This rearrangement joins TRBV11-3 to TRBJ2-5, with D maybe TRBD1 (7 bases). Germline V gene data show CDR1 as SGHNT and CDR2 as YENEEA. This CDR3 region has 15 residues. V lost 1 base to trimming and J lost 4 bases, with 13 bases between them. The CDR3 loop is CASSLGDSGGETQYF. The CDR3 nucleotides read TGTGCCAGCAGCTTAGGGGACTCAGGGGGAGAGACCCAGTACTTC.

This chain joins TRBV5-1 and TRBJ1-6; the D gene is possibly TRBD1 (6 bases). The CDR3 runs to 15 residues. The germline CDR1 and CDR2 sequences are SGHRS and YFSETQ. The V end was cut by 4 bases, the J end by 7 bases, with 15 bases between. The CDR3 coding sequence is TGCGCCAGCAGCACCAGGGGAGTTCGGAATTCACCCCTCCACTTT. Its translation: CASSTRGVRNSPLHF.

This sequence joins TRBV10-3 and TRBJ1-4; no clear D. The CDR3 is made up of 15 amino acids. V was clipped by 4 bases and J by 5 bases, with 14 bases between them. CDR1 and CDR2 from the germline V gene are ENHRY and SYGVKD. DNA of the CDR3: TGTGCCATCAGTGGGGCCGGGAGCCGGAATGAAAAACTGTTTTTT. Amino acid sequence: CAISGAGSRNEKLFF.

The rearrangement links TRBV7-9 to TRBJ2-7; unclear D gene. The ends were cut back, 8 bases at V and 7 bases at J, with 15 bases in the middle. Germline V lookup: CDR1 SEHNR, CDR2 FQNEAQ (reference sequence). CDR3 length: 12 residues. The CDR3 sequence is CASGPSFLEQYF. The CDR3 DNA follows: TGTGCCAGCGGGCCGTCCTTTCTGGAGCAGTACTTC.

This clone was observed a single time. The chain recombines TRBV21-1 with TRBJ2-2; the table assigns TRBD2, which was not confirmed against the DNA. TRBV21-1 is a pseudogene. This CDR3 spans 16 amino acids. CDR3 sequence (DNA): TGTGCCAGCAGCCTAAACCTAGGACTGCCCGCATTGGAGCTGTTTTTT. This gives the protein CASSLNLGLPALELFF.